One and the same sample provided the 21 T cell receptor beta chains below, sequenced in a study of technical replicates of blood from several donors. Clones were sequenced by immunoSEQ multiplex PCR, and TCRdb holds only the in-frame ones, with some missing. The sample contains tens of thousands of clones, 96% of which appear only once. Sequencing was carried out using T cells isolated from PBMCs. The receptors were gathered from a human donor in good health.

The V and J genes are TRBV15 and TRBJ2-6; D might be TRBD1 (6 bases). This CDR3 has 15 amino acids. Per the germline V gene, CDR1 is LNHNV and CDR2 is YYDKDF (reference sequence). Trimming removed 5 bases at V and 2 bases at J, with 10 bases between. The CDR3 sequence: CATSRSGAGANVLTF. The DNA of the CDR3 is TGTGCCACCAGCCGTTCAGGGGCTGGGGCCAACGTCCTGACTTTC.

The J gene is TRBJ2-7, the V gene TRBV25-1, with TRBD1 identical over 7 bases. CDR3 length: 15 amino acids. J was trimmed by 4 bases and V by 5 bases; bases with no gene match: 11. Germline V lookup: CDR1 MGHDK, CDR2 SYGVNS. CDR3 bases: TGTGCCAGCAGTCTCATGCGACAGGGTATATACGAGCAGTACTTC. The encoded protein is CASSLMRQGIYEQYF.

The chain couples TRBV30 to TRBJ1-4; a weak D match, TRBD1 (5 bases). This CDR3 spans 14 amino acids. Trimming shortened V by 2 bases and J by 8 bases, and 15 bases separated the two germline ends. Germline CDR1 and CDR2: GTSNPN and SVGIG (reference sequence). CDR3: CAWSKIGAREKLFF. The CDR3 DNA follows: TGTGCCTGGAGTAAAATAGGGGCCCGCGAAAAACTGTTTTTT.

The table lists this clone with a count of one. The rearrangement uses TRBV4-2 and TRBJ1-1, with a tentative D call TRBD1 (5 bases). Germline CDR1 and CDR2: LGHNA and YNFKEQ. The CDR3 contains 17 residues. Trimming took 2 bases from V and 1 from J, leaving 17 bases between them. CDR3: CASSQNRDYVPNTEAFF. CDR3 DNA: TGTGCCAGCAGCCAAAACCGGGACTATGTCCCGAACACTGAAGCTTTCTTT.

The chain recombines TRBV7-3 with TRBJ2-1, with D unclear. The CDR3 totals 14 residues. V was shortened by 2 bases and J by 2 bases, with 7 bases between the two germline ends. The V gene's germline CDR1 is SGHTA and CDR2 FQGTGA. The CDR3 DNA is TGTGCCAGCAGCTTAGGGCCGCCCTACAATGAGCAGTTCTTC. Translating it yields CASSLGPPYNEQFF.

The V call is TRBV2, the J call TRBJ2-2; D possibly corresponds to TRBD2 (5 bases). The CDR3 runs 15 residues. V gave up 6 bases and J gave up 1 base, with 12 bases separating them. Germline CDR1 reads SNHLY; CDR2 reads FYNNEI. Written as DNA, the CDR3 is TGTGCCAGCAGAGAGCGGTTCGGGAACACCGGGGAGCTGTTTTTT. Translated: CASRERFGNTGELFF.

This chain joins TRBV11-3 and TRBJ2-5; 11 bases match TRBD1. CDR1 is SGHNT, CDR2 YENEEA, per germline. After removal of 7 bases from V and 5 bases from J, the junction contained 3 bases not matched to a gene. The CDR3 length is 13 residues. Here the CDR3 reads CASTGTGGETQYF. CDR3 DNA: TGTGCCAGCACCGGGACAGGGGGGGAGACCCAGTACTTC. The whole variable domain, filled in from reference TRBV11-3 and TRBJ2-5, reads EAGVVQSPRYKIIEKKQPVAFWCNPISGHNTLYWYLQNLGQGPELLIRYENEEAVDDSQLPKDRFSAERLKGVDSTLKIQPAELGDSAVYLCASTGTGGETQYFGPGTRLLVL.

The DNA of the CDR3 is TGTGCCAGCAGCTTAACTATGGGACTAGGGTCCTACAATGAGCAGTTCTTC. Translated: CASSLTMGLGSYNEQFF. This sequence joins TRBV7-3 and TRBJ2-1, with 8 nucleotides matching TRBD2. CDR1 and CDR2 (germline): SGHTA, FQGTGA. With 0 bases clipped from V and 1 base from J, the junction kept 5 bases outside the gene matches. The CDR3 totals 17 residues.

The chain couples TRBV10-3 to TRBJ2-5; D uncertain. This CDR3 spans 12 amino acids. The V and J ends lost 4 bases and 5 bases respectively, with 8 bases between them. Germline CDR1 ENHRY, CDR2 SYGVKD. CDR3 amino acids: CAISGERETQYF. In nucleotides, the CDR3 is TGTGCCATCAGTGGAGAACGGGAGACCCAGTACTTC.

The sample holds one count of this clone. The chain is built from TRBV28 and TRBJ2-5; no clear D. Per the germline V gene, CDR1 is MDHEN and CDR2 is SYDVKM. The CDR3 has 11 residues. V was trimmed by 10 bases and J by 2 bases, leaving 8 bases between them. CDR3 sequence (DNA): TGTGCCACGTCTATTCAAGAGACCCAGTACTTC. Protein: CATSIQETQYF.

The chain carries TRBV7-2 and TRBJ2-7, with TRBD2 matching 12 bases. The V and J ends lost 3 bases and 0 bases, in that order; junction bases with no gene match: 9. Germline CDR1 is SGHTA and CDR2 is FQGNSA. The CDR3 sequence is 18 residues long. For the CDR3, the DNA is TGTGCCAGCAGCTTGAGGACTAGCGGGACGAAAAGCTCCTACGAGCAGTACTTC. Its translation: CASSLRTSGTKSSYEQYF.

V gene TRBV29-1 combines with J gene TRBJ1-1; D uncertain. The CDR3 spans 14 residues. Per the germline V gene, CDR1 is SQVTM and CDR2 is ANQGSEA. The V end lost 7 bases, the J end lost 0 bases, and 15 bases lay between the germline ends. CDR3 nucleotides: TGCAGCGCCTCGGGTCTCCTCATGAACACTGAAGCTTTCTTT. It translates to CSASGLLMNTEAFF.

The chain carries TRBV28 and TRBJ1-5, with TRBD1 matching 11 bases. Germline V CDR1 and CDR2: MDHEN, SYDVKM. This CDR3 region has 18 residues. V was pared by 5 bases and J by 6 bases, with 15 bases of the junction left unmatched. The CDR3 coding sequence is TGTGCCAGCAGTCCTCCGGGACAGGGGGTTTTATTGGGTCAGCCCCAGCATTTT. Its protein product is CASSPPGQGVLLGQPQHF.

The rearrangement joins TRBV28 to TRBJ1-2; the D gene is possibly TRBD1 (6 bases). Germline CDR1 MDHEN, CDR2 SYDVKM. The CDR3 has 15 residues. V lost 2 bases, J lost 6 bases, and 16 bases lay in between. The DNA of the CDR3 is TGTGCCAGCAGTTTACTCGGACAGCCTATGGATGGCTACACCTTC. Translated, it gives CASSLLGQPMDGYTF.

This clone has a single count. The chain combines TRBV27 with TRBJ2-1, with 11 bases that match TRBD2. The junction had 9 bases not matched to a gene; V was cut back by 5 bases and J by 6 bases. Germline assignment: CDR1 MNHEY and CDR2 SMNVEV (reference sequence). This CDR3 is 16 amino acids long. The CDR3 region is CASSLTTSGITNEQFF. The CDR3 DNA reads as TGTGCCAGCAGTCTAACGACTAGCGGGATTACCAATGAGCAGTTCTTC.

V and J are TRBV19 and TRBJ1-1; the D gene is possibly TRBD1 (6 bases). CDR3 length: 13 amino acids. V was cut by 9 bases and J by 5 bases, with 16 bases left in between. CDR1 is LNHDA, CDR2 SQIVND, per germline (reference sequence). This CDR3 reads CASSRQGQTEAFF. The DNA for the CDR3 is TGTGCCAGCAGCCGGCAGGGGCAAACTGAAGCTTTCTTT.

This chain connects TRBV11-2 to TRBJ1-1; the match to TRBD1 covers 9 bases. The CDR3 is 16 amino acids. CDR1 is SGHAT and CDR2 is FQNNGV in the germline V gene. V was clipped by 4 bases and J by 1 base; unmatched bases: 7. The CDR3 is CASSSRDRETNTEAFF. The CDR3 DNA is TGTGCCAGCAGCTCCCGGGACAGGGAGACGAACACTGAAGCTTTCTTT. Using reference TRBV11-2 and TRBJ1-1 for the parts outside the CDR3, the full variable domain is EAGVAQSPRYKIIEKRQSVAFWCNPISGHATLYWYQQILGQGPKLLIQFQNNGVVDDSQLPKDRFSAERLKGVDSTLKIQPAKLEDSAVYLCASSSRDRETNTEAFFGQGTRLTVV.

V is TRBV6-5 and J is TRBJ1-2; D may be TRBD1 (6 bases). The CDR3 runs 13 residues. V was pared by 5 bases and J by 0 bases, with 7 bases between. Germline CDR1 MNHEY, CDR2 SVGAGI. The CDR3, as DNA: TGTGCCAGCAGTAGGACAGCTAACTATGGCTACACCTTC. Residues: CASSRTANYGYTF.

This chain uses TRBV5-4 with TRBJ2-5, with 10 bases identical to TRBD2. J was trimmed by 3 bases and V by 4 bases; bases with no gene match: 3. CDR3 length: 14 residues. Germline V gene data show CDR1 as SGHNT and CDR2 as YYREEE (reference sequence). The CDR3 DNA reads TGTGCCAGCAGCATAGGACTAGCGGAAGAGACCCAGTACTTC. It yields the protein CASSIGLAEETQYF.

V is TRBV4-1 and J is TRBJ2-5; no firm D call. Germline CDR1 is MGHRA and CDR2 is YSYEKL. CDR3 length equals 14 residues. Trimming shortened V by 0 bases and J by 6 bases, and 11 bases separated the two germline ends. CDR3: CASSQDGVSKTQYF. For the CDR3, the DNA is TGCGCCAGCAGCCAAGATGGAGTGTCAAAGACCCAGTACTTC.

V and J are TRBV28 and TRBJ1-4; 11 bases agree with TRBD1. Germline CDR1 and CDR2: MDHEN and SYDVKM. Trimming took 4 bases from V and 3 from J; bases not matched to a gene: 4. CDR3 length: 16 residues. The CDR3 DNA follows: TGTGCCAGCAGTTCGCCGGACAGGGGGCCTAATGAAAAACTGTTTTTT. Its protein is CASSSPDRGPNEKLFF.